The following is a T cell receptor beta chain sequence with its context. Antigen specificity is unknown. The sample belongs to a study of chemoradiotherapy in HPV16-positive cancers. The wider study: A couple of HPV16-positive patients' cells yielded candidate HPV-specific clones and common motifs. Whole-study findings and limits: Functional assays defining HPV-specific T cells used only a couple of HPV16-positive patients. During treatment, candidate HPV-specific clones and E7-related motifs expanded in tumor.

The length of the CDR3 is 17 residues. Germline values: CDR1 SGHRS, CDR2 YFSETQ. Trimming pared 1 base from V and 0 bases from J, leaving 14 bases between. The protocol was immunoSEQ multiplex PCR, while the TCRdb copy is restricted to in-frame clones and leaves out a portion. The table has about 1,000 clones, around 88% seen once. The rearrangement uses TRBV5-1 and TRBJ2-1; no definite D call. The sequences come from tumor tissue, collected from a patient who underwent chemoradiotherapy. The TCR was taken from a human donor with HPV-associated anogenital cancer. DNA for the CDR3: TGCGCCAGCAGCTTGAGGTTGACGGTGAGCTCCTACAATGAGCAGTTCTTC. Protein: CASSLRLTVSSYNEQFF.